Presented here are 3 T cell receptor beta chains from one specimen sequenced in a study of spatial heterogeneity in lung cancer. Broader study findings: In tumors, expanded intratumoral alpha and beta TCR counts tracked mutation counts.

One entry per CDR3 protein, called by TCRdb with MiXCR from the 5' RACE reads. Of about 2,700 distinct CDR3 sequences in the sample, around 27% were seen once. The antigens for these receptors are not known. The time point here: sample taken at primary tumor resection. This specimen consisted of lung tumor tissue, obtained at surgery. The receptors were gathered from a female donor with early-stage non-small cell lung cancer.

The chain links TRBV20-1 to TRBJ2-7, with D perhaps given as TRBD1 or TRBD2 (5 bases each). CDR3 size: 14 residues. Germline CDR1 reads DFQATT; CDR2 reads SNEGSKA (reference sequence). Trimming removed 5 bases at V and 0 bases at J, with 14 bases between. CDR3 region: CSAQKGTSSYEQYF. The CDR3 DNA reads TGCAGTGCTCAGAAAGGGACGTCCTCCTACGAGCAGTACTTC.

By sample share, this clonotype is large. CDR3 DNA sequence: TGCGCCAGCAGCGGACGGGGGGACAGCACAGATACGCAGTATTTT. Protein sequence: CASSGRGDSTDTQYF. The genes are TRBV5-1 and TRBJ2-3; 7 nucleotides agree with TRBD2. The germline gives CDR1 SGHRS, CDR2 YFSETQ. The CDR3 is 15 amino acids. Trimming removed 4 bases from V and 0 bases from J; junction bases left unmatched: 5. Filled out from reference TRBV5-1 and TRBJ2-3, the complete variable domain reads KAGVTQTPRYLIKTRGQQVTLSCSPISGHRSVSWYQQTPGQGLQFLFEYFSETQRNKGNFPGRFSGRQFSNSRSEMNVSTLELGDSALYLCASSGRGDSTDTQYFGPGTRLTVL.

The chain carries TRBV4-3 and TRBJ1-2; D is unresolved. Trimming removed 4 bases from V and 4 bases from J, with 13 bases in between. The CDR3 has 14 amino acids. CDR1 is LGHNA and CDR2 is YSLEER in the germline V gene. This CDR3 reads CASSRVGEIYGYTF. The CDR3 DNA follows: TGCGCCAGCAGCCGAGTTGGGGAAATCTATGGCTACACCTTC.